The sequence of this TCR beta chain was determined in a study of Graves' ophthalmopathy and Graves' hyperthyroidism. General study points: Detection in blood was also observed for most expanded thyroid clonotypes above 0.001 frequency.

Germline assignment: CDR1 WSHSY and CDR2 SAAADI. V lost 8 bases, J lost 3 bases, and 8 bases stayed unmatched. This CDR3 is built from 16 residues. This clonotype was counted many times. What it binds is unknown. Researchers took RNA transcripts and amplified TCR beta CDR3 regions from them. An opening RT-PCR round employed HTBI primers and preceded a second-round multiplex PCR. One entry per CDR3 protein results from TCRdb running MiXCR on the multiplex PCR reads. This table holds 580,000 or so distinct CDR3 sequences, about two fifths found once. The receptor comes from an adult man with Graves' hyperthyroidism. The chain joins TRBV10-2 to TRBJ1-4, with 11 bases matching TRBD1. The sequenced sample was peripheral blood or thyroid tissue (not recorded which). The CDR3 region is CASSWTGGTPNEKLFF. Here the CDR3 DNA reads TGCGCCAGCTCTTGGACAGGGGGCACGCCTAATGAAAAACTGTTTTTT.